Detailed here is one T cell receptor beta chain. This clone may be a read error of a much larger clone one base away. V was pared by 1 base and J by 1 base, with 10 bases between. Germline lookup yields CDR1 LGHDT and CDR2 YNNKEL (reference sequence). The CDR3 has 15 residues. The record originates from a study of T cells in Graves' hyperthyroidism and ophthalmopathy. Exclusion followed for patients with uncontrolled infection, other autoimmune disease, pregnancy or lactation. Researchers amplified the TCR beta CDR3 regions from RNA transcripts. With the HTBI primer set, the TCR CDR3 went through a first round of RT-PCR. TCRdb used MiXCR to reprocess the multiplex PCR reads, holding one entry per CDR3 protein. The table has some 270,000 distinct CDR3 sequences, more than 20% seen once.

This sequence was found in a woman aged 40 to 50 with Graves' ophthalmopathy. The chain combines TRBV3-1 with TRBJ2-5, with D uncertain. Material for sequencing was blood. DNA for the CDR3: TGTGCCAGCAGCCAAGTGGGCAGTGTCCAAGAGACCCAGTACTTC. Its translation: CASSQVGSVQETQYF.